Shown below are 7 T cell receptor beta chains from a single sample sequenced in a study of cytomegalovirus exposure and HLA in healthy donors (dated by TCRdb to 2017 to 2019). Library preparation used the immunoSEQ multiplex PCR assay. The multiplex PCR relied on a mix of 60 forward primers for TCR Vbeta segments and 13 reverse primers for TCR Jbeta segments. Entries here come from immuneACCESS through TCRdb and include only in-frame sequences with V and J called. Some clones fail to appear in such tables; in the studies checked, an unresolved V gene covers under half of the shortfall, and the cause of the remainder is unknown. A total of roughly 200,000 clones appear in this sample, about two thirds of them only once. The ten most abundant clones make up about 3% of the sample. The material sequenced was PBMCs. The receptor source for this set is a man aged 35 to 55 in good health and CMV-seropositive.

The chain is built from TRBV10-2 and TRBJ1-5; no firm D call. Germline values: CDR1 WSHSY, CDR2 SAAADI. Trimming left V 2 bases short and J 6 bases short, with 11 bases between. The CDR3 consists of 14 residues. In DNA, the CDR3 is TGCGCCAGCAGTGAGAATGGAGCCGGTCAGCCCCAGCATTTT. It specifies CASSENGAGQPQHF.

The sample holds a few counts of this clone. This chain links TRBV27 with TRBJ2-3; the D gene is possibly TRBD1 (8 bases). Germline assignment: CDR1 MNHEY and CDR2 SMNVEV (reference sequence). Trimming stripped 0 bases from V and 14 bases from J, with 18 bases between. The CDR3 runs to 14 residues. Here the CDR3 DNA reads TGTGCCAGCAGTTTATCCCGTCGGGAGGACAGGGTGTATTTT. This sequence encodes CASSLSRREDRVYF.

The chain uses TRBV20-1 and TRBJ2-4, with 7 bases fitting TRBD1. Germline V lookup: CDR1 DFQATT, CDR2 SNEGSKA (reference sequence). The CDR3 runs to 11 residues. Written as DNA, the CDR3 is TGCAGCTACAGGGGTGGGAACATTCAGTACTTC. This sequence encodes CSYRGGNIQYF.

V usage is TRBV9 and J usage is TRBJ1-3; D is uncertain. Germline values: CDR1 SGDLS, CDR2 YYNGEE. Trimming removed 3 bases at V and 5 bases at J, with 9 bases between. The length of the CDR3 is 13 residues. CDR3 in DNA: TGTGCCAGCAGCGCACTGGGCCGAAACACCATATATTTT. Its protein is CASSALGRNTIYF.

V and J are TRBV19 and TRBJ1-1; D gene uncertain. Germline CDR1 and CDR2: LNHDA and SQIVND (reference sequence). V was pared by 6 bases and J by 0 bases, with 8 bases between. The CDR3 is 13 residues long. CDR3 DNA sequence: TGTGCCAGTAGCCCAATTGTGAACACTGAAGCTTTCTTT. Its translation is CASSPIVNTEAFF.

This clone was observed many times. Here the CDR3 DNA reads TGTGCCAGCAGTTTCCCGGGGAATGAAGCTTTCTTT. The encoded protein is CASSFPGNEAFF. This chain uses TRBV6-5 with TRBJ1-1; D is undetermined. The germline V gene has CDR1 MNHEY and CDR2 SVGAGI. Trimming shortened V by 4 bases and J by 7 bases, and 10 bases separated the two germline ends. The CDR3 spans 12 residues.

The chain combines TRBV27 with TRBJ2-7, with 7 bases matching TRBD1. The CDR3 has 15 amino acids. Germline CDR1 MNHEY, CDR2 SMNVEV (reference sequence). V lost 3 bases and J lost 1; bases outside the gene matches: 6. CDR3 sequence reads: CASSFRWTGSYEQYF. DNA for the CDR3: TGTGCCAGCAGTTTTAGATGGACAGGTTCCTACGAGCAGTACTTC.